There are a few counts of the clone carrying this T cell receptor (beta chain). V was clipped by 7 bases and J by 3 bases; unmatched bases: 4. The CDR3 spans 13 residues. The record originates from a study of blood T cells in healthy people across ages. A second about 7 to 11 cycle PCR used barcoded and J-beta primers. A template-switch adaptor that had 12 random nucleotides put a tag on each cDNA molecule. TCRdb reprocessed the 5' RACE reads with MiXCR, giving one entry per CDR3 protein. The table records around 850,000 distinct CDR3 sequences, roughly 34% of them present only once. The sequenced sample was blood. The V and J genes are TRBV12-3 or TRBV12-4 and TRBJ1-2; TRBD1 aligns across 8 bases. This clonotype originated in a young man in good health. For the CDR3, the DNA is TGTGCCAGCATCCTGACAGGGGACTATGGCTACACCTTC. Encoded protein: CASILTGDYGYTF.